This T cell receptor (beta chain) derives from a study of T cells in Graves' hyperthyroidism and ophthalmopathy. RNA transcripts were the template for amplifying TCR beta CDR3 regions. Carried out on the TCR CDR3, a first-round RT-PCR used the HTBI primer set. From the multiplex PCR reads, TCRdb called clonotypes with MiXCR, one entry per CDR3 protein. Here the sample spans roughly 500,000 distinct CDR3 sequences, approximately 25% being singletons. After removal of 2 bases from V and 0 bases from J, the junction contained 12 bases not matched to a gene. The CDR3 is 19 residues long. The sequenced material came from blood. The receptor comes from a woman aged 30 to 39 with Graves' ophthalmopathy. The chain employs TRBV12-3 or TRBV12-4 and TRBJ1-5; TRBD1 matches at 8 bases. The CDR3, as DNA: TGTGCCAGCAGTTTATTGGCGGGACAGGAGTATGTTAGCAATCAGCCCCAGCATTTT. Translated, it gives CASSLLAGQEYVSNQPQHF.